This T cell receptor (beta chain) stems from a study of OX40 agonist ivuxolimab in advanced cancers. This clone has a single count. The data were produced by immunoSEQ multiplex PCR, yet TCRdb's version contains in-frame clones alone and is incomplete. The sample has roughly 60,000 clones, approximately 89% seen once. In germline, CDR1 is SGDLS, CDR2 YYNGEE. V lost 4 bases to trimming and J lost 5 bases, with 16 bases between them. The CDR3 consists of 15 residues. This sequence originates from an adult with an advanced solid tumor such as melanoma, head and neck, liver or kidney cancer. This specimen was CD4+ or CD8+ T cells sorted from blood, taken in a trial of the OX40 agonist ivuxolimab. The chain is built from TRBV9 and TRBJ2-1; D unclear. This CDR3 is CASSPNRRADNEQFF. CDR3 nucleotides: TGTGCCAGCAGCCCAAACAGAAGGGCGGACAATGAGCAGTTCTTC. Together with reference TRBV9 and TRBJ2-1, the CDR3 gives the full variable domain: DSGVTQTPKHLITATGQRVTLRCSPRSGDLSVYWYQQSLDQGLQFLIQYYNGEERAKGNILERFSAQQFPDLHSELNLSSLELGDSALYFCASSPNRRADNEQFFGPGTRLTVL.